Presented here are 8 T cell receptor beta chains from one specimen sequenced in a study of T cell responses to AZD1222 COVID-19 vaccine. Here immunoSEQ multiplex PCR was the method, and the copy in TCRdb shows in-frame clones only, minus some. In the table there are about 110,000 clones, approximately 89% of which are singletons. The sequences come from peripheral blood, collected on day 0 of AZD1222 vaccination. Every receptor here comes from an adult in good health.

The genes are TRBV21-1 and TRBJ1-1; the table's TRBD1 call for D was not verified on the DNA. TRBV21-1 is deemed a pseudogene. This CDR3 is built from 16 residues. For the CDR3, the DNA is TGTGCCAGCAGCAAAGTCGCAGGGGGTAGGTTCACTGAAGCTTTCTTT. Translation gives CASSKVAGGRFTEAFF.

The chain is built from TRBV6-2 or TRBV6-3 and TRBJ2-5; a possible D gene is TRBD2 (5 bases). Trimming pared 2 bases from V and 2 bases from J, leaving 21 bases between. This CDR3 has 18 amino acids. CDR1 is MNHEY and CDR2 is SVGEGT in the germline V gene. CDR3 in DNA: TGTGCCAGCAGTTACAGTCTCAGCGGCGGAAGTTGGCAAGAGACCCAGTACTTC. Its translation: CASSYSLSGGSWQETQYF.

The genes are TRBV2 and TRBJ2-7; 9 bases are a match to TRBD1. From germline, CDR1 is SNHLY and CDR2 FYNNEI. The trim removed 6 bases at V and 2 bases at J, leaving 2 bases unmatched. The CDR3 length is 13 residues. CDR3 region: CASRRQGAYEQYF. The CDR3 bases are TGTGCCAGCAGGAGACAGGGGGCCTACGAGCAGTACTTC. Looking up the rest from reference TRBV2 and TRBJ2-7 gives the full variable domain: EPEVTQTPSHQVTQMGQEVILRCVPISNHLYFYWYRQILGQKVEFLVSFYNNEISEKSEIFDDQFSVERPDGSNFTLKIRSTKLEDSAMYFCASRRQGAYEQYFGPGTRLTVT.

The chain employs TRBV3-1 (or the pseudogene TRBV3-2) and TRBJ2-4, with 9 bases lining up with TRBD2. Unmatched junction bases numbered 11, after V lost 0 bases and J lost 2 bases. This CDR3 is built from 19 residues. Germline V gene data show CDR1 as LGHDT and CDR2 as YNNKEL (reference sequence). CDR3 sequence (DNA): TGTGCCAGCAGCCAAGATATCATAGCGGGAGTTGGAACCAAAAACATTCAGTACTTC. Its translation: CASSQDIIAGVGTKNIQYF.

The rearrangement links TRBV7-3 to TRBJ2-2, with D unresolved. The V gene lost 2 bases and the J gene lost 4 bases, with 5 bases spanning the gap. The CDR3 is made up of 13 amino acids. Germline-derived CDR1 and CDR2 are SGHTA and FQGTGA. CDR3 sequence: CASSLEPTGELFF. The CDR3 coding sequence is TGTGCCAGCAGCTTAGAACCCACCGGGGAGCTGTTTTTT.

The chain is built from TRBV18 and TRBJ1-1; D ambiguous. From germline, CDR1 is KGHSH and CDR2 LQKENI. V was shortened by 3 bases and J by 0 bases, with 14 bases between the two germline ends. This CDR3 region has 16 residues. CDR3 bases: TGTGCCAGCTCACCCCAGCTCCAGAGTCTGAACACTGAAGCTTTCTTT. As protein: CASSPQLQSLNTEAFF.

This rearrangement joins TRBV18 to TRBJ2-1; 11 nucleotides match TRBD1. Trimming removed 6 bases from V and 9 bases from J; junction bases left unmatched: 10. The CDR3 covers 15 residues. Germline V gene lookup returns CDR1 KGHSH and CDR2 LQKENI. Written as DNA, the CDR3 is TGTGCCAGCTCCCCCGGGACAGGGGGGAAGATTGAGCAGTTCTTC. It translates to CASSPGTGGKIEQFF.

This clone was detected once. This chain links TRBV28 with TRBJ1-2, with D perhaps matching TRBD1 (6 bases). The length of the CDR3 is 17 residues. Trimming took off 2 bases at V and 6 bases at J, with 22 bases between the two ends. Germline V CDR1 and CDR2: MDHEN, SYDVKM. The DNA for the CDR3 is TGTGCCAGCAGTTTAGTTCCCAGGGGAGAAGGAAGAGATGGCTACACCTTC. This translates into CASSLVPRGEGRDGYTF.